This T cell receptor beta chain was documented in a study of OX40 agonist ivuxolimab in advanced cancers. J lost 7 bases, V lost 2 bases, and 12 bases had no gene match. The CDR3 is 17 amino acids. Looked up from germline, CDR1 is SGHTA and CDR2 is FQGNSA. Autoimmune disease history or systemic immunosuppression led to patient exclusion. At baseline, cycle 4 day 1, and cycle 7 day 1, blood was sampled. Some clones are missing from TCRdb's copy, which holds only in-frame ones; the method was immunoSEQ multiplex PCR. This table has 42,000 or so clones, roughly 86% appearing once. Sequenced here: CD4+ or CD8+ T cells sorted from blood, sampled in a trial of the OX40 agonist ivuxolimab. The genes are TRBV7-2 and TRBJ2-1, with 9 bases that match TRBD2. The receptor comes from an adult with an advanced solid tumor such as melanoma, head and neck, liver or kidney cancer. The CDR3 reads CASSLSAGGRQGNEQFF. The CDR3 DNA reads TGTGCCAGCAGCTTATCGGCGGGGGGGCGGCAAGGGAATGAGCAGTTCTTC.